These T cell receptor beta chains were read from a single sample in a study of low-dose radiotherapy and immunotherapy resistance in tumors. Using its own MiXCR run on the reads, TCRdb lists one record per CDR3 protein. The top ten clones hold 8% to 10% of a sample with approximately 52,000 distinct CDR3 sequences, around a third of them seen once. The sample was PBMCs, taken after low-dose radiotherapy plus immunotherapy. The receptors were gathered from a male donor with rectosigmoid adenocarcinoma. Each CDR3 is given with its conserved first and last residue. A D gene is named only where the DNA matches it firmly. The size entry is marked missing in some rows and otherwise reads once, few, many or a size class.

j_call | clone_size | d_call | v_call | cdr3_aa | cdr3_nt
TRBJ1-5 | many | - | TRBV7-3 | CASTITGQFNQPQHF | TGTGCCAGCACCATAACCGGACAGTTCAATCAGCCCCAGCATTTT
TRBJ1-5 | - | TRBD1 | TRBV5-1 | CASSWGTGGPQHF | TGTGCCAGCAGCTGGGGGACAGGCGGGCCCCAGCATTTT
TRBJ2-1 | many | TRBD2 | TRBV2 | CASSDRASGYNEQFF | TGTGCCAGCAGTGATAGGGCTAGCGGTTACAATGAGCAGTTCTTC
TRBJ2-4 | few | TRBD2 | TRBV2 | CASNPLAGLAKNIQYF | TGTGCCAGCAACCCCCTAGCGGGGCTAGCCAAAAACATTCAGTACTTC
TRBJ2-1 | many | TRBD2 | TRBV28 | CASSLQLAGRANEQFF | TGTGCCAGCAGTTTACAGTTGGCAGGGAGGGCCAATGAGCAGTTCTTC
TRBJ1-2 | - | - | TRBV7-2 | CASSLVVGGSWSNYGYTF | TGTGCCAGCAGCTTAGTTGTGGGGGGCTCTTGGAGCAACTATGGCTACACCTTC
TRBJ2-7 | - | - | TRBV12-3/TRBV12-4 | CASSPDYEQYF | TGTGCCAGCAGTCCCGACTACGAGCAGTACTTC
TRBJ1-3 | - | - | TRBV28 | CASSLSHGYTIYF | TGTGCCAGCAGTTTATCCCACGGGTACACCATATATTTT
TRBJ2-7 | - | TRBD1 | TRBV18 | CASSPGTGYYEQYF | TGTGCCAGCTCACCAGGGACAGGATACTACGAGCAGTACTTC
TRBJ2-5 | many | - | TRBV20-1 | CSAGSRETQYF | TGCAGTGCTGGGTCACGAGAGACCCAGTACTTC
TRBJ2-3 | many | - | TRBV29-1 | CSATTVPADTQYF | TGCAGCGCAACAACCGTCCCAGCAGATACGCAGTATTTT
TRBJ2-7 | many | - | TRBV7-9 | CASSLEGPSYEQYF | TGTGCCAGCAGCTTAGAGGGACCCTCCTACGAGCAGTACTTC
TRBJ2-3 | many | - | TRBV5-1 | CASGGPTSTDTQYF | TGCGCCAGCGGTGGGCCAACCTCCACAGATACGCAGTATTTT
TRBJ2-7 | many | - | TRBV11-2 | CASSLTTRPALSEQYF | TGTGCCAGCAGCTTAACGACTAGGCCAGCCCTTTCCGAGCAGTACTTC
TRBJ2-1 | medium-sized | TRBD2 | TRBV28 | CASSSRLAGGGYNEQFF | TGTGCCAGCAGTTCCCGACTAGCGGGGGGCGGCTACAATGAGCAGTTCTTC
TRBJ1-2 | - | TRBD1 | TRBV7-6 | CASSFLTGGDGYTF | TGTGCCAGCAGCTTTCTGACAGGGGGGGATGGCTACACCTTC
TRBJ1-2 | many | - | TRBV2 | CASSSGTYYGYTF | TGTGCCAGCAGTTCCGGGACCTACTATGGCTACACCTTC
TRBJ1-2 | - | - | TRBV7-2 | CASSLSFAPRVNGYTF | TGTGCCAGCAGCTTATCCTTCGCCCCGAGGGTCAATGGCTACACCTTC
TRBJ1-5 | - | - | TRBV7-2 | CASSLLGSQPQHF | TGTGCCAGCAGCTTATTGGGGAGTCAGCCCCAGCATTTT
TRBJ1-5 | - | TRBD1 | TRBV15 | CATNHRGRNQPQHF | TGTGCCACCAATCACAGGGGTCGAAATCAGCCCCAGCATTTT
TRBJ1-6 | - | - | TRBV3-1 | CASSQRKGESPLHF | TGTGCCAGCAGCCAAAGGAAGGGGGAATCACCCCTCCACTTT
TRBJ2-4 | many | TRBD1 | TRBV12-3/TRBV12-4 | CASSNTGTGANIQYF | TGTGCCAGCAGTAACACCGGGACAGGGGCCAACATTCAGTACTTC
TRBJ2-1 | many | TRBD1 | TRBV19 | CASSTTGTGGKDYNEQFF | TGTGCCAGTAGTACTACCGGGACAGGGGGAAAGGACTACAATGAGCAGTTCTTC
TRBJ2-1 | many | - | TRBV20-1 | CSARDLAGYSYNEQFF | TGCAGTGCTAGAGATCTCGCGGGATACTCCTACAATGAGCAGTTCTTC
TRBJ1-5 | many | - | TRBV5-8 | CASAPGYSNQPQHF | TGTGCCAGCGCTCCAGGATATAGCAATCAGCCCCAGCATTTT
TRBJ2-5 | medium-sized | - | TRBV28 | CASSQTPAQETQYF | TGTGCCAGCAGCCAGACACCTGCCCAAGAGACCCAGTACTTC
TRBJ2-3 | - | TRBD2 | TRBV6-2/TRBV6-3 | CASRAGLAGWRDTQYF | TGTGCCAGCAGAGCGGGACTAGCGGGATGGCGGGATACGCAGTATTTT
TRBJ2-7 | few | - | TRBV27 | CASGVTYEQYF | TGTGCCAGCGGGGTAACCTACGAGCAGTACTTC
TRBJ2-2 | once | TRBD1 | TRBV19 | CAAEGQGYTGELFF | TGTGCCGCCGAAGGACAGGGTTACACCGGGGAGCTGTTTTTT
TRBJ2-2 | many | - | TRBV9 | CASSLWGTGELFF | TGTGCCAGCAGCCTTTGGGGGACCGGGGAGCTGTTTTTT